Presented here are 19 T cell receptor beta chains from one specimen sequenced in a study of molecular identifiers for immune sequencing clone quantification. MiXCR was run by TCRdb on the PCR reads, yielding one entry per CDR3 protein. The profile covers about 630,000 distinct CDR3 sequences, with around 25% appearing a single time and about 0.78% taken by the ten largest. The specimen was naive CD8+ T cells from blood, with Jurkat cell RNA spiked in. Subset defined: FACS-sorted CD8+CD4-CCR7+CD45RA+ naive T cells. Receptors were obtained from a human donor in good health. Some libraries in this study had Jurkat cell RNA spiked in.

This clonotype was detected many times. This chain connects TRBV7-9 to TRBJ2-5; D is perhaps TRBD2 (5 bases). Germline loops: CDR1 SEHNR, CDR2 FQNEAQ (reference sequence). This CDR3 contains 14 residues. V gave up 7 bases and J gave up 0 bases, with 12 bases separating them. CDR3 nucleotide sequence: TGTGCCAGCAACTCCCGGGGATACCAAGAGACCCAGTACTTC. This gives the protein CASNSRGYQETQYF.

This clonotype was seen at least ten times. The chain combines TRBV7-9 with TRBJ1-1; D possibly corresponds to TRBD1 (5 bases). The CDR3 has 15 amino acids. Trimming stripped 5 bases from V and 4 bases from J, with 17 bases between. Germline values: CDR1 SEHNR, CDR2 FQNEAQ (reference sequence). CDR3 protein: CASSGSPGWVTEAFF. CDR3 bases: TGTGCCAGCAGCGGAAGCCCAGGGTGGGTCACTGAAGCTTTCTTT.

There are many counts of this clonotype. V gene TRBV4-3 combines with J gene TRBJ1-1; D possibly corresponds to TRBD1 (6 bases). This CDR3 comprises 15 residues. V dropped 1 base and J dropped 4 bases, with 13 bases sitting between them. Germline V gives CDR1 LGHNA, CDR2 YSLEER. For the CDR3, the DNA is TGCGCCAGCAGCCAAGGAGGCAGGGGAGCCACTGAAGCTTTCTTT. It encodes CASSQGGRGATEAFF.

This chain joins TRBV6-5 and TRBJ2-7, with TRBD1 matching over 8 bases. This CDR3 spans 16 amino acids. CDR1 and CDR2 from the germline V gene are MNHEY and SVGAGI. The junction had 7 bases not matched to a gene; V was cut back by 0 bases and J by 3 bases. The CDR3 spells CASSYSLQGANYEQYF. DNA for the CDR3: TGTGCCAGCAGTTACTCACTCCAGGGGGCAAACTACGAGCAGTACTTC.

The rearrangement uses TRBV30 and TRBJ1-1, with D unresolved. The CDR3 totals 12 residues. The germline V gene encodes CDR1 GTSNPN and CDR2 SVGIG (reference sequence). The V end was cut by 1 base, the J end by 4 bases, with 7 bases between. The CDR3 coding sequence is TGTGCCTGGAGTGAAGATGGCACTGAAGCTTTCTTT. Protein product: CAWSEDGTEAFF.

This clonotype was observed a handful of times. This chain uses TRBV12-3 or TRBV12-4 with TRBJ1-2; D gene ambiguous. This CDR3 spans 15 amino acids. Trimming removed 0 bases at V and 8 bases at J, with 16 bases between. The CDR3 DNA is TGTGCCAGCAGTTTAGCGTTGGATCAGATAGGGGGCTACACCTTC. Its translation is CASSLALDQIGGYTF.

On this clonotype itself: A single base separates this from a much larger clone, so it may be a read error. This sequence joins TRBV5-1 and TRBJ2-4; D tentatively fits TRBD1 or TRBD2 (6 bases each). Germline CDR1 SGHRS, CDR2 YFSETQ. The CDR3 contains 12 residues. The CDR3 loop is CACSLEGGIQYF. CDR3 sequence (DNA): TGCGCCTGCAGCTTGGAGGGGGGCATTCAGTACTTC.

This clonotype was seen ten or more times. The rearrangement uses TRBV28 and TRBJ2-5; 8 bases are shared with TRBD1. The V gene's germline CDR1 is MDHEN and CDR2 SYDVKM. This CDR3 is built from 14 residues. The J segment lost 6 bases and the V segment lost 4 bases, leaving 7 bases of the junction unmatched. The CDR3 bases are TGTGCCAGCAGTTCCTGGACAGGGATGAAGACCCAGTACTTC. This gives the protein CASSSWTGMKTQYF.

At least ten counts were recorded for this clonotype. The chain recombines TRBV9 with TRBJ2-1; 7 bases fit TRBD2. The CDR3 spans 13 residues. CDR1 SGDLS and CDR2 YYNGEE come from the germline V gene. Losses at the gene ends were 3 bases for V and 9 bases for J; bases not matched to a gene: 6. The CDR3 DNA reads TGTGCCAGCAGCGGTCCGTTAGCGGGTGAGCAGTTCTTC. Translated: CASSGPLAGEQFF.

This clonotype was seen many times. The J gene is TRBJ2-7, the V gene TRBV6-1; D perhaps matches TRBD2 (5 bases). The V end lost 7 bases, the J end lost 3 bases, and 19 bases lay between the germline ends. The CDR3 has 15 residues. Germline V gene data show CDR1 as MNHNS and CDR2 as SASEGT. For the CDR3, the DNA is TGTGCCAGCAACTTAGGCGGGTCCTACGGCTACGAGCAGTACTTC. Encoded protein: CASNLGGSYGYEQYF.

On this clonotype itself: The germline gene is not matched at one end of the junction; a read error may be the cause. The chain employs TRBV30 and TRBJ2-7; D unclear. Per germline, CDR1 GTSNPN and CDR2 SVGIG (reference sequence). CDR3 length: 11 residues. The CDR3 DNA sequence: TGTGCCTGGAGAACAGTTTACGTGCAGTACTTC. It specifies CAWRTVYVQYF.

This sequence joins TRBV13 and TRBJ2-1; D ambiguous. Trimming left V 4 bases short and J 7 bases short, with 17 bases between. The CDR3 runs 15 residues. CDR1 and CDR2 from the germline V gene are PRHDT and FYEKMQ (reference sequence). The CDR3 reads CASSSPSLEKNEQFF. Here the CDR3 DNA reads TGTGCCAGCAGCTCTCCGAGCCTAGAAAAAAATGAGCAGTTCTTC.

The CDR3 spells CASSYSYGNEQFF. The CDR3 DNA reads TGTGCCAGCAGTTACTCCTATGGGAATGAGCAGTTCTTC. The V call is TRBV6-2 or TRBV6-3, the J call TRBJ2-1; no definite D call. This CDR3 contains 13 residues. Germline lookup yields CDR1 MNHEY and CDR2 SVGEGT. Trimming left V 0 bases short and J 7 bases short, with 7 bases between.

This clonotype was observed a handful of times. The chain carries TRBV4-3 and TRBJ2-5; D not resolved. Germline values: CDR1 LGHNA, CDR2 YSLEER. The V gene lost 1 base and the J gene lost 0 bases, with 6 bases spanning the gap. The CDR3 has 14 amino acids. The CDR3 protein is CASSQGVYQETQYF. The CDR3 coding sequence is TGCGCCAGCAGCCAAGGGGTCTACCAAGAGACCCAGTACTTC.

CDR3 nucleotides: TGCAGCGTTGACCCTACGGGAGGGGGTGGCTACACCTTC. Translation gives CSVDPTGGGGYTF. The chain joins TRBV29-1 to TRBJ1-2, with D possibly matching TRBD1 (6 bases). V was cut by 3 bases and J by 7 bases, with 15 bases left in between. This CDR3 spans 13 amino acids. The germline CDR1 and CDR2 sequences are SQVTM and ANQGSEA.

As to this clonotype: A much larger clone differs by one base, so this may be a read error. CDR3: CSVEDRVLAKTIQYF. The CDR3 region has the DNA TGCAGCGTTGAAGACCGGGTGTTAGCCAAAACCATTCAGTACTTC. The J gene is TRBJ2-4, the V gene TRBV29-1; D is undetermined. The germline gives CDR1 SQVTM, CDR2 ANQGSEA. This CDR3 has 15 residues.

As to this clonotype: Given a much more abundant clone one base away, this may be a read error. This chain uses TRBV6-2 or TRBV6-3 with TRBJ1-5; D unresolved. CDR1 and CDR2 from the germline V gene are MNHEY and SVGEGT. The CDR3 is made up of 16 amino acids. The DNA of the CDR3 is TGTGCCCGCAGTTACCCGGGCCGGCCGGGAAATCAGCCCCAGCATTTT. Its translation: CARSYPGRPGNQPQHF.

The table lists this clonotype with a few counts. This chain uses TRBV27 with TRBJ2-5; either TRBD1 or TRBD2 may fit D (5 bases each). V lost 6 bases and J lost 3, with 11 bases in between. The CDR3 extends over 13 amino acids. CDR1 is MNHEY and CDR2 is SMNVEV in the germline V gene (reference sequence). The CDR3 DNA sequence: TGTGCCAGCAGGGGACGACTTAAAGAGACCCAGTACTTC. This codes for CASRGRLKETQYF.

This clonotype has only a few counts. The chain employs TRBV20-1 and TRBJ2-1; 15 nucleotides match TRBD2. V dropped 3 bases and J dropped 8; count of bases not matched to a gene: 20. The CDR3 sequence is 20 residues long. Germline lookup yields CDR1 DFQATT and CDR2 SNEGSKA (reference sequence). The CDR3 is CSARGQKGLAGGSSVYEQFF. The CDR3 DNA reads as TGCAGTGCTAGGGGGCAAAAGGGACTAGCGGGAGGAAGTAGTGTCTATGAGCAGTTCTTC.